The 27 T cell receptor beta chains given below trace back to one sample, sequenced in a study of glioma-infiltrating T cells. Using RNA template, CDR3s of TCR alpha and beta were amplified with iRepertoire arm-PCR. TCRdb analysed the multiplex PCR reads with MiXCR anew, one entry per CDR3 protein. The sample carries some 110,000 distinct CDR3 sequences, around 23% recorded once. The sample taken for sequencing was glioma tissue, nonneoplastic brain tissue, or PBMCs (not recorded which). The origin of the receptors is a human donor with low-grade glioma or glioblastoma, undergoing nonglioma brain surgery, or in good health (not recorded which).

The table lists this clonotype with many counts. V and J are TRBV6-1 and TRBJ2-3, with D possibly being TRBD2 (5 bases). The CDR3 has 17 residues. Germline-derived CDR1 and CDR2 are MNHNS and SASEGT. V was cut by 7 bases and J by 3 bases, with 23 bases left in between. The CDR3 DNA reads as TGTGCCAGCACCCCACGGCCCGGGGTAAAGACGACAGATACGCAGTATTTT. It yields the protein CASTPRPGVKTTDTQYF.

This clonotype was seen ten or more times. V gene TRBV6-1 combines with J gene TRBJ1-5; perhaps TRBD1 as D (5 bases). CDR1 MNHNS and CDR2 SASEGT come from the germline V gene. Trimming stripped 5 bases from V and 9 bases from J, with 17 bases between. The CDR3 spans 14 residues. CDR3 residues: CASSQPDRFGPQHF. For the CDR3, the DNA is TGTGCCAGCAGTCAACCCGACAGATTCGGGCCCCAGCATTTT.

A few counts support this clonotype. The rearrangement joins TRBV29-1 to TRBJ2-1, with 10 bases lining up with TRBD2. Germline CDR1 SQVTM, CDR2 ANQGSEA. CDR3 length equals 14 residues. CDR3 sequence: CSGTLAGVYNEQFF. DNA of the CDR3: TGCAGTGGAACCCTAGCGGGAGTCTACAATGAGCAGTTCTTC.

This clonotype came up many times. The J gene is TRBJ2-7, the V gene TRBV6-2 or TRBV6-3, with D possibly being TRBD2 (6 bases). Trimming pared 0 bases from V and 6 bases from J, leaving 12 bases between. Looked up from germline, CDR1 is MNHEY and CDR2 is SVGEGT. This CDR3 is built from 14 residues. DNA for the CDR3: TGTGCCAGCAGTTACTCCCGGGGGAAATCCGAGCAGTACTTC. Its translation is CASSYSRGKSEQYF.

This clonotype was detected ten times or more. The chain links TRBV7-9 to TRBJ2-1; 9 bases fit TRBD2. The V segment lost 5 bases and the J segment 8 bases; nucleotides outside the gene matches: 10. Germline V lookup: CDR1 SEHNR, CDR2 FQNEAQ (reference sequence). The CDR3 spans 15 residues. CDR3 in amino acids: CASSRPGLAVDEQFF. CDR3 sequence (DNA): TGTGCCAGCAGCAGACCGGGACTAGCCGTTGATGAGCAGTTCTTC. Full variable domain (rest looked up from reference TRBV7-9 and TRBJ2-1): DTGVSQNPRHKITKRGQNVTFRCDPISEHNRLYWYRQTLGQGPEFLTYFQNEAQLEKSRLLSDRFSAERPKGSFSTLEIQRTEQGDSAMYLCASSRPGLAVDEQFFGPGTRLTVL.

This clonotype was detected many times. V gene TRBV28 combines with J gene TRBJ2-3; 8 bases align to TRBD2. Trimming removed 8 bases from V and 6 bases from J; junction bases left unmatched: 10. From germline, CDR1 is MDHEN and CDR2 SYDVKM. The CDR3 covers 14 residues. CDR3 coding DNA: TGTGCCAGCCCTCCGAGCGGGAGAGCGGATACGCAGTATTTT. Amino acid sequence: CASPPSGRADTQYF.

In the case of this clonotype: Given a much more abundant clone one base away, this may be a read error. V is TRBV19 and J is TRBJ2-1; no clear D. CDR1 and CDR2 (germline): LNHDA, SQIVND (reference sequence). This CDR3 is 12 amino acids long. This CDR3 reads CASSNSVNGQFF. CDR3 coding DNA: TGTGCCAGTAGTAACTCAGTTAATGGGCAGTTCTTC. The complete variable domain, with remaining parts taken from reference TRBV19 and TRBJ2-1, reads DGGITQSPKYLFRKEGQNVTLSCEQNLNHDAMYWYRQDPGQGLRLIYYSQIVNDFQKGDIAEGYSVSREKKESFPLTVTSAQKNPTAFYLCASSNSVNGQFFGPGTRLTVL.

As for this clonotype: This could be a read error, since a much larger clone is one nucleotide away. The J gene is TRBJ1-6, the V gene TRBV7-2; D might be TRBD1 (5 bases). In germline, CDR1 is SGHTA, CDR2 FQGNSA. The CDR3 is 15 residues long. With 2 bases removed from V and 8 bases from J, the gap between germline ends came to 13 bases. The CDR3 coding sequence is TGTGCCAGCAGCTTATCTCCAGGGCCCGATTCACCCCTCCACTTT. Encoded protein: CASSLSPGPDSPLHF.

The sample holds many counts of this clonotype. The chain uses TRBV27 and TRBJ2-7; D is possibly TRBD1 or TRBD2 (5 bases each). Germline CDR1 and CDR2: MNHEY and SMNVEV (reference sequence). Deletions cut 5 bases from V and 1 base from J, with 18 bases between. The CDR3 has 16 residues. CDR3 in DNA: TGTGCCAGCAGTCCAGGGCCCGGGACCGAGTCCTACGAGCAGTACTTC. As protein: CASSPGPGTESYEQYF.

This clonotype was observed at least ten times. The chain employs TRBV6-1 and TRBJ2-7, with 8 bases identical to TRBD1. V lost 6 bases and J lost 4; bases outside the gene matches: 14. This CDR3 region has 16 residues. In germline, CDR1 is MNHNS, CDR2 SASEGT. For the CDR3, the DNA is TGTGCCAGCAGCTCTGGACAGGGAGGACCCCCTTACGAGCAGTACTTC. Its protein product is CASSSGQGGPPYEQYF.

This clonotype showed up many times. V is TRBV7-9 and J is TRBJ1-1; 7 nucleotides match TRBD1. The CDR3 extends over 15 amino acids. CDR1 is SEHNR and CDR2 is FQNEAQ in the germline V gene (reference sequence). Trimming at V came to 4 bases and at J to 5 bases, leaving 10 bases not matched to a gene. CDR3 sequence (DNA): TGTGCCAGCAGCTCACGCGCACAGGGGTTGACTGAAGCTTTCTTT. Amino acids: CASSSRAQGLTEAFF. The variable domain in full, completed from reference TRBV7-9 and TRBJ1-1, reads DTGVSQNPRHKITKRGQNVTFRCDPISEHNRLYWYRQTLGQGPEFLTYFQNEAQLEKSRLLSDRFSAERPKGSFSTLEIQRTEQGDSAMYLCASSSRAQGLTEAFFGQGTRLTVV.

The rearrangement links TRBV30 to TRBJ1-2, with TRBD1 matching 7 bases. The germline gives CDR1 GTSNPN, CDR2 SVGIG (reference sequence). The V and J ends lost 8 bases and 9 bases, in that order; junction bases with no gene match: 9. This CDR3 has 11 residues. This CDR3 reads CAGLQGRSYTF. DNA for the CDR3: TGTGCCGGACTACAGGGGCGAAGCTACACCTTC.

This clonotype was seen once. The V and J genes are TRBV28 and TRBJ1-1; 11 nucleotides line up with TRBD1. CDR3 length: 16 residues. Trimming cost V 2 bases and J 3 bases; bases outside gene matches: 5. Germline V lookup: CDR1 MDHEN, CDR2 SYDVKM. CDR3 in DNA: TGTGCCAGCAGTTTAGTCCGGACAGGGGGCTACACTGAAGCTTTCTTT. Translation: CASSLVRTGGYTEAFF.

This clonotype was picked up many times. The chain uses TRBV7-8 and TRBJ2-5; D not certain. The germline V gene encodes CDR1 SGHVS and CDR2 FQNEAQ. This CDR3 spans 14 amino acids. V was clipped by 5 bases and J by 1 base, with 11 bases between them. CDR3 residues: CASSPGRFQETQYF. Here the CDR3 DNA reads TGTGCCAGCAGCCCAGGACGGTTCCAAGAGACCCAGTACTTC.

With regard to this clonotype: The limits of the CDR3 on the DNA are not certain, so only TCRdb's listed CDR3 is given. This rearrangement joins TRBV7-5 to TRBJ2-3; the table's D call, TRBD1, has no DNA check behind it. TRBV7-5 is a pseudogene locus. The CDR3 contains 22 residues when both ends are counted. The CDR3 protein is CISVPEAPGAGTVPQLPLSQYF.

With respect to this clonotype: A much more abundant neighbour one base away suggests this may be a read error. CDR3 nucleotides: TGTGCCAGTAGTCCCCGACGGACCACACGCAATCAGCCCCAGCATTTT. It encodes CASSPRRTTRNQPQHF. This chain connects TRBV19 to TRBJ1-5, with no clear D. The germline CDR1 and CDR2 sequences are LNHDA and SQIVND (reference sequence). The V and J ends lost 5 bases and 2 bases respectively, with 16 bases between them. This CDR3 has 16 amino acids.

Worth noting for this clonotype: This may come from a read error, since a much larger clone is one base off. V usage is TRBV12-3 or TRBV12-4 and J usage is TRBJ2-3; D might be TRBD1 (6 bases). The CDR3 extends over 12 amino acids. V was cut by 7 bases and J by 8 bases, with 13 bases left in between. Here the CDR3 reads CASTMGHGTQYF. CDR3 DNA: TGTGCCAGCACTATGGGACATGGTACGCAGTATTTT.

Many counts were recorded for this clonotype. This sequence joins TRBV3-1 and TRBJ1-2; D possibly corresponds to TRBD1 (5 bases). The CDR3 is 11 residues long. Trimming took off 0 bases at V and 13 bases at J, with 9 bases between the two ends. Germline assignment: CDR1 LGHDT and CDR2 YNNKEL (reference sequence). The CDR3 loop is CASSQDRVFTF. The CDR3, as DNA: TGTGCCAGCAGCCAAGACAGGGTGTTCACCTTC.

This clonotype came up many times. This chain joins TRBV28 and TRBJ1-1; D might be TRBD1 (5 bases). This CDR3 region has 14 residues. Trimming pared 5 bases from V and 0 bases from J, leaving 10 bases between. Germline V gives CDR1 MDHEN, CDR2 SYDVKM. DNA for the CDR3: TGTGCCAGCAGTCTCAGGGATTTGAACACTGAAGCTTTCTTT. Protein sequence: CASSLRDLNTEAFF.

At least ten counts were recorded for this clonotype. V is TRBV24-1 and J is TRBJ2-3; D possibly corresponds to TRBD1 (5 bases). The germline V and J ends were trimmed by 9 bases and 2 bases, with 11 bases remaining between them. The CDR3 contains 13 residues. Germline CDR1 is KGHDR and CDR2 is SFDVKD. CDR3 bases: TGTGCCACCGTTGACAGACTCACAGATACGCAGTATTTT. It yields the protein CATVDRLTDTQYF.

This clonotype showed up many times. The chain is built from TRBV2 and TRBJ2-3; no firm D call. Trimming removed 7 bases at V and 0 bases at J, with 5 bases between. Germline V gene data show CDR1 as SNHLY and CDR2 as FYNNEI. CDR3 length equals 12 residues. The DNA of the CDR3 is TGTGCCAGCAAAAGTAGCACAGATACGCAGTATTTT. It yields the protein CASKSSTDTQYF. The full variable domain, its missing parts supplied by reference TRBV2 and TRBJ2-3, is EPEVTQTPSHQVTQMGQEVILRCVPISNHLYFYWYRQILGQKVEFLVSFYNNEISEKSEIFDDQFSVERPDGSNFTLKIRSTKLEDSAMYFCASKSSTDTQYFGPGTRLTVL.

The chain uses TRBV6-2 or TRBV6-3 and TRBJ1-1; D gene unclear. The CDR3 has 14 residues. V lost 2 bases to trimming and J lost 2 bases, with 9 bases between them. In germline, CDR1 is MNHEY, CDR2 SVGEGT. This CDR3 reads CASSYISFNTEAFF. CDR3 DNA sequence: TGTGCCAGCAGTTACATCTCCTTTAACACTGAAGCTTTCTTT.

This clonotype was seen at least ten times. This chain links TRBV24-1 with TRBJ2-2; 13 bases are a match to TRBD2. Per the germline V gene, CDR1 is KGHDR and CDR2 is SFDVKD. The CDR3 covers 18 residues. J was trimmed by 2 bases and V by 2 bases; bases with no gene match: 4. As DNA, the CDR3 is TGTGCCACCAGTGATTGGGGGACTAGCGGGATCAACACCGGGGAGCTGTTTTTT. Protein: CATSDWGTSGINTGELFF.

This clonotype occurred a few times. The rearrangement joins TRBV14 to TRBJ2-7; tentatively, D is TRBD1 (7 bases). V lost 4 bases, J lost 7 bases, and 17 bases lay in between. From germline, CDR1 is SGHDN and CDR2 FVKESK. The CDR3 contains 14 residues. The CDR3, as DNA: TGTGCCAGCAGCCTTATGTACAGGGGAGGAGAGCAGTACTTC. This encodes CASSLMYRGGEQYF.

This clonotype was seen many times. The rearrangement joins TRBV6-1 to TRBJ2-1; possible D gene TRBD1, 6 bases. The CDR3 totals 14 residues. The germline V gene has CDR1 MNHNS and CDR2 SASEGT. With 5 bases removed from V and 4 bases from J, the gap between germline ends came to 12 bases. DNA of the CDR3: TGTGCCAGCAGTTTCGGGACACAGTACAATGAGCAGTTCTTC. Residues: CASSFGTQYNEQFF.

This clonotype was seen repeatedly, ten times or more. This chain uses TRBV4-1 with TRBJ1-5; TRBD1 agrees at 7 bases. The length of the CDR3 is 19 residues. The trim removed 1 base at V and 2 bases at J, leaving 14 bases unmatched. CDR1 is MGHRA, CDR2 YSYEKL, per germline. The CDR3 here is CASSQGILKGQVGNQPQHF. The DNA for the CDR3 is TGCGCCAGCAGCCAAGGTATACTTAAAGGACAGGTTGGCAATCAGCCCCAGCATTTT.

This chain connects TRBV5-4 to TRBJ1-2; D uncertain. CDR1 and CDR2 from the germline V gene are SGHNT and YYREEE (reference sequence). V was shortened by 3 bases and J by 4 bases, with 22 bases between the two germline ends. The CDR3 is 17 amino acids. The CDR3: CASSSVVLRATGYGYTF. The CDR3 DNA is TGTGCCAGCAGCTCGGTAGTTTTGAGAGCAACCGGCTATGGCTACACCTTC. Complete variable domain (other parts from reference TRBV5-4 and TRBJ1-2): ETGVTQSPTHLIKTRGQQVTLRCSSQSGHNTVSWYQQALGQGPQFIFQYYREEENGRGNFPPRFSGLQFPNYSSELNVNALELDDSALYLCASSSVVLRATGYGYTFGSGTRLTVV.